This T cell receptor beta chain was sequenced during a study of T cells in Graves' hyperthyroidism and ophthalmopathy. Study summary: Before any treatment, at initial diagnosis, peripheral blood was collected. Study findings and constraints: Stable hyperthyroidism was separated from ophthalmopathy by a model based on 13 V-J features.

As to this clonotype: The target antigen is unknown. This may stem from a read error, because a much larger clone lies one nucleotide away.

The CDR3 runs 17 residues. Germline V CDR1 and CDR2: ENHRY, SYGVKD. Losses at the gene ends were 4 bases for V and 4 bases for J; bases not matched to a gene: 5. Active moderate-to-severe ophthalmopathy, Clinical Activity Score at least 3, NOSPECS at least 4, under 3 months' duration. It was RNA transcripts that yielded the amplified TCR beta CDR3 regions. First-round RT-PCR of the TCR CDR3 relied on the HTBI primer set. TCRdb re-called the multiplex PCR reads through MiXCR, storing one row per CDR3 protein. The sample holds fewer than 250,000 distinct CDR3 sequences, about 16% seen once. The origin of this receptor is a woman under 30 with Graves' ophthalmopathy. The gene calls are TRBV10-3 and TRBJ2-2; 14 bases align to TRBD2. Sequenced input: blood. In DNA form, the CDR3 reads TGTGCCATCAGTGCGGGACTAGCGGGAGACGGCACCGGGGAGCTGTTTTTT. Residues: CAISAGLAGDGTGELFF.